This TCR beta chain was observed in a study of blood T cell repertoires in COVID-19 (dated by TCRdb to 2018 to 2021). In the study overall: Samples covering the acute and convalescent phases of COVID-19 were provided by collaborators in the United States, Italy and Spain. The prospective study material was composed of cDNA or gDNA derived from T cells, B-cell-depleted T cells, or PBMCs. Deeply sampled blood TCRbeta repertoires from subjects exposed to, actively infected with, or recovered from COVID-19 were included in the dataset. The repertoires were released in a freely available public database meant as a resource for research on the immune response to SARS-CoV-2. Samples came from the ongoing ImmuneRACE study (first 160 participants) plus 1,254 subjects from 6 global collaborators. The sample metadata nearly always contained a de-identified subject ID, COVID-19 status, age in years and sex. Where HLA class I and class II types were available, the types were taken from metadata supplied by the sample provider, not from assay-based typing.

Overall results and qualifications from the work: How much clinical and demographic metadata was included differed by source and by participant, and the metadata was provided uncurated.

Here V drops 3 bases and J drops 0 bases, and the junction holds 1 base not matched to any gene. CDR1 and CDR2, per the germline V gene (reference sequence), are GTSNPN and SVGIG. The CDR3 runs 14 amino acids, cysteine and phenylalanine included. The entry retains the CDR3 DNA only, 42 bases that are in frame from base 1. As regards this clone: Its binding antigen is unknown. One base away there is no much larger clone; base qualities are not given. Other nucleotide sequences from this sample produce the same CDR3.

TCRbeta CDR3 regions were amplified from genomic DNA by means of the immunoSEQ Assay, a bias-controlled multiplex PCR. For the original study's pipeline: The number of nucleated cells in each sample was estimated by amplification of reference gene primers within the assay. To quantify the absolute abundance of each unique TCRbeta CDR3 rearrangement, sequence reads were collapsed and filtered. For each sample, productive Simpson clonality was calculated as the square root of Simpson's diversity index over productive rearrangements. The source is immuneACCESS, and TCRdb retained only in-frame sequences with V and J called. Part of the clones is not carried over; for the studies checked, unresolved V genes explain less than half of this, and the remainder is unexplained. V, J and clone size were drawn from that table, and D and trimming were deduced from the DNA. This sample has a few hundred thousand clones in its table, and around 90% of those were observed once. The top ten clonotypes cover 2.5% to 3.5% of the sample.

Collaborating institutions collected whole blood in K2EDTA tubes following their own protocols. For TCRbeta analysis, collaborators shipped samples as frozen whole blood, isolated PBMCs, or DNA extracted from either of those sample types. The sequence joins TRBV30 to TRBJ2-1; TRBD2 lines up with 8 middle nucleotides. The sequencing sample was made of peripheral blood. This sequence was found in a human donor in a cohort sampled during active COVID-19. The CDR3: CAWSGGGSYNEQFF. The DNA reads TGTGCCTGGAGCGGGGGGGGCTCCTACAATGAGCAGTTCTTC.